This T cell receptor (beta chain) derives from a study of graft-versus-host responses after intestinal transplantation. Looking at the study overall: Tacrolimus and steroids were given for about three years to all recipients after anti-thymocyte globulin induction. General study findings and limits: Graft-donor T cell macrochimerism in patients accompanied high graft-versus-host to host-versus-graft clonal ratios in allografts. GvH clones were found in recipient marrow; some appeared first in ileum or blood.

Profiling relied on immunoSEQ multiplex PCR, and the TCRdb table lists in-frame clones only, not all of them. This sample has several thousand clones, with 75% to 90% found just once. For this clone: Its antigen is not known.

V lost 4 bases, J lost 1 base, and 4 bases stayed unmatched. Germline V CDR1 and CDR2: MNHEY, SMNVEV (reference sequence). CDR3 size: 15 residues. The chain couples TRBV27 to TRBJ2-3, with 8 nucleotides matching TRBD2. Source: PBMCs, taken roughly 89 days after transplant. The sequence came from a human patient who received an intestinal transplant, so some T cells may come from the graft donor. CDR3: CASSYGGVGTDTQYF. CDR3 coding DNA: TGTGCCAGCAGTTACGGGGGGGTAGGCACAGATACGCAGTATTTT.